The source of this T cell receptor (beta chain) is a study of T cell repertoires in cytomegalovirus infection. Study-level information: Public TCR beta signatures indicated both CMV infection and matching HLA type.

CDR1 is MGHDK, CDR2 SYGVNS, per germline. Trimming took 2 bases from V and 4 from J; bases not matched to a gene: 1. This CDR3 contains 15 residues. TCRdb fed the reads into MiXCR, producing one record per CDR3 protein. The sample includes approximately 990,000 distinct CDR3 sequences, approximately 32% of them seen just once. About this clonotype: Antigen: not known.

This TCR was recovered from a human donor in good health (CMV status not recorded). Some clones in this sample may be carry-over from other donors' samples. This specimen consisted of cultured CD8+ T cells from PBMCs, obtained from culture after CMV antigen stimulation. The chain combines TRBV25-1 with TRBJ1-6; 8 nucleotides align to TRBD1. CDR3 region: CASSEDRGYNSPLHF. For the CDR3, the DNA is TGTGCCAGCAGTGAAGACAGGGGATATAATTCACCCCTCCACTTT. Full variable domain (remainder filled in from reference TRBV25-1 and TRBJ1-6): EADIYQTPRYLVIGTGKKITLECSQTMGHDKMYWYQQDPGMELHLIHYSYGVNSTEKGDLSSESTVSRIRTEHFPLTLESARPSHTSQYLCASSEDRGYNSPLHFGNGTRLTVT.